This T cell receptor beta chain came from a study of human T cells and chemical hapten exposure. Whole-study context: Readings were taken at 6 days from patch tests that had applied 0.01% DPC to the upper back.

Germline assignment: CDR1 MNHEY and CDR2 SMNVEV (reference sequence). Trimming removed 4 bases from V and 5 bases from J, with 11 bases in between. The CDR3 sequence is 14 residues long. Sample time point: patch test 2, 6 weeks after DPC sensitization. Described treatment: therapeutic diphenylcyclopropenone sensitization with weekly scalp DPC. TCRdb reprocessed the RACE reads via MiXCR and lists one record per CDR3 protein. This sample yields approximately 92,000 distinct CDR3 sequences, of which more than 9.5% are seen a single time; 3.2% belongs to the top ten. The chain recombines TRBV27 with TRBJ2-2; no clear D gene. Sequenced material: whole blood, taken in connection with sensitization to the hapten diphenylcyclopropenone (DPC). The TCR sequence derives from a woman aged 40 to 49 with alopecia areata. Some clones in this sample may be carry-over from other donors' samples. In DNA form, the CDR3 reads TGTGCCAGCAGTTGGGGTCGTAGGACCGGGGAGCTGTTTTTT. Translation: CASSWGRRTGELFF.